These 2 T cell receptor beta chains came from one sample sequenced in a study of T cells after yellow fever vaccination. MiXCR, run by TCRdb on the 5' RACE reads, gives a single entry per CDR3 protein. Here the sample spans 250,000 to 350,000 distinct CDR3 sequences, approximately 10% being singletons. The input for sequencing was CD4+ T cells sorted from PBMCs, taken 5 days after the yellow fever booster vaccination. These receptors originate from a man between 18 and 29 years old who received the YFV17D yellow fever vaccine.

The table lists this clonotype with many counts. The CDR3 coding sequence is TGTGCCAGCAGTTTACAGACAACTAATGAAAAACTGTTTTTT. Encoded protein: CASSLQTTNEKLFF. The gene calls are TRBV12-3 or TRBV12-4 and TRBJ1-4; D is unclear. V lost 2 bases and J lost 0, with 4 bases in between. This CDR3 is 14 amino acids long.

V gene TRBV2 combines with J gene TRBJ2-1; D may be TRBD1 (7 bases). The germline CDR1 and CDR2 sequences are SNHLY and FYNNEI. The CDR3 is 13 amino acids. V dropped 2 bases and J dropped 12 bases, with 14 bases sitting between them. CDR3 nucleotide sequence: TGTGCCAGCAGTGAAACAGGGGCGGAGGGGCAGTTCTTC. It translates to CASSETGAEGQFF.